These 22 T cell receptor beta chains were sequenced from one sample in a study of blood T cell repertoires in COVID-19. Generated by immunoSEQ multiplex PCR, the TCRdb table keeps only in-frame clones and is missing some. The data hold roughly 100,000 clones, with about 91% observed a single time. Material: peripheral blood. All receptors come from a man in his forties or fifties with COVID-19, enrolled during active disease.

This chain connects TRBV28 to TRBJ1-6; 7 nucleotides match TRBD1. The J segment lost 10 bases and the V segment lost 5 bases, leaving 8 bases of the junction unmatched. Germline assignment: CDR1 MDHEN and CDR2 SYDVKM. This CDR3 comprises 14 residues. In nucleotides, the CDR3 is TGTGCCAGCAGTCCCACGACAGGGAGCTCACCCCTCCACTTT. As protein: CASSPTTGSSPLHF.

V is TRBV5-1 and J is TRBJ1-1, with 9 nucleotides matching TRBD1. The germline CDR1 and CDR2 sequences are SGHRS and YFSETQ. Trimming removed 6 bases from V and 4 bases from J; junction bases left unmatched: 7. This CDR3 has 14 residues. CDR3 nucleotides: TGCGCCAGCATGCCTCAGGACAGGGGCACTGAAGCTTTCTTT. Its protein is CASMPQDRGTEAFF. The whole variable domain, remainder taken from reference TRBV5-1 and TRBJ1-1, is KAGVTQTPRYLIKTRGQQVTLSCSPISGHRSVSWYQQTPGQGLQFLFEYFSETQRNKGNFPGRFSGRQFSNSRSEMNVSTLELGDSALYLCASMPQDRGTEAFFGQGTRLTVV.

This clone has more than one count but fewer than ten. The chain employs TRBV5-8 and TRBJ1-2; 10 nucleotides align to TRBD1. The V gene end was trimmed by 3 bases and the J gene end by 7 bases; junction bases not matched to a gene: 6. Per germline, CDR1 SGHTS and CDR2 YDEGEE. This CDR3 is 14 amino acids long. CDR3 protein: CASSWGDRGGGYTF. Written as DNA, the CDR3 is TGTGCCAGCAGCTGGGGGGACAGGGGCGGTGGCTACACCTTC.

The rearrangement links TRBV2 to TRBJ2-3; 11 bases fit TRBD2. Trimming at V came to 5 bases and at J to 0 bases, leaving 13 bases not matched to a gene. Germline values: CDR1 SNHLY, CDR2 FYNNEI. CDR3 length: 19 residues. This CDR3 is CASSYLTSGVMSSTDTQYF. The CDR3 DNA follows: TGTGCCAGCAGTTATCTGACTAGCGGGGTTATGTCTAGCACAGATACGCAGTATTTT.

The chain is built from TRBV19 and TRBJ1-5; possibly TRBD1 for D (6 bases). V was pared by 7 bases and J by 0 bases, with 22 bases between. Germline V gene lookup returns CDR1 LNHDA and CDR2 SQIVND (reference sequence). The CDR3 length is 18 residues. CDR3 bases: TGTGCCAGTACCGTTATGGGGACACCGAGTTATAGCAATCAGCCCCAGCATTTT. It encodes CASTVMGTPSYSNQPQHF.

The rearrangement links TRBV27 to TRBJ1-1; TRBD1 matches 12 bases. V lost 4 bases and J lost 4; bases outside the gene matches: 4. The length of the CDR3 is 15 residues. Germline assignment: CDR1 MNHEY and CDR2 SMNVEV (reference sequence). The CDR3 bases are TGTGCCAGCAGTTGGGGACAGGGGGCGGGCACTGAAGCTTTCTTT. Protein sequence: CASSWGQGAGTEAFF.

V gene TRBV11-2 combines with J gene TRBJ1-6; 7 bases are shared with TRBD1. J lost 8 bases, V lost 6 bases, and 4 bases had no gene match. Germline V gives CDR1 SGHAT, CDR2 FQNNGV. The CDR3 has 13 residues. For the CDR3, the DNA is TGTGCCAGCAGTTTTACAGGGGATTCACCCCTCCACTTT. It specifies CASSFTGDSPLHF. The whole variable domain, remainder taken from reference TRBV11-2 and TRBJ1-6, is EAGVAQSPRYKIIEKRQSVAFWCNPISGHATLYWYQQILGQGPKLLIQFQNNGVVDDSQLPKDRFSAERLKGVDSTLKIQPAKLEDSAVYLCASSFTGDSPLHFGNGTRLTVT.

This chain connects TRBV18 to TRBJ2-2, with D uncertain. Germline V CDR1 and CDR2: KGHSH, LQKENI. This CDR3 comprises 14 residues. Trimming pared 0 bases from V and 2 bases from J, leaving 4 bases between. The CDR3, as DNA: TGTGCCAGCTCACCACCCCCAAACACCGGGGAGCTGTTTTTT. Amino acids: CASSPPPNTGELFF.

The chain couples TRBV9 to TRBJ2-1; 7 nucleotides agree with TRBD1. Trimming removed 2 bases from V and 8 bases from J; junction bases left unmatched: 7. The germline V gene has CDR1 SGDLS and CDR2 YYNGEE. CDR3 length equals 14 residues. CDR3 nucleotide sequence: TGTGCCAGCAGCGTGACAGGGTCCCACGATGAGCAGTTCTTC. This sequence encodes CASSVTGSHDEQFF.

The CDR3 loop is CASSLNSGGTGELFF. CDR3 coding DNA: TGTGCCAGCAGCTTAAATAGCGGAGGCACCGGGGAGCTGTTTTTT. J is TRBJ2-2 and V is TRBV7-3; possible D gene TRBD2, 6 bases. V lost 1 base to trimming and J lost 4 bases, with 10 bases between them. CDR1 is SGHTA, CDR2 FQGTGA, per germline. This CDR3 contains 15 residues.

This chain uses TRBV2 with TRBJ1-5, with D tentatively TRBD1 (6 bases). The CDR3 extends over 13 amino acids. V lost 7 bases and J lost 6, with 13 bases in between. Germline CDR1 and CDR2: SNHLY and FYNNEI. This CDR3 reads CASTPGVSQPQHF. The DNA for the CDR3 is TGTGCCAGCACCCCAGGGGTGAGTCAGCCCCAGCATTTT.

The V and J genes are TRBV10-3 and TRBJ1-1, with a weak D call TRBD1 (6 bases). V was trimmed by 2 bases and J by 3 bases, leaving 10 bases between them. The CDR3 length is 14 residues. CDR1 ENHRY and CDR2 SYGVKD come from the germline V gene. Here the CDR3 DNA reads TGTGCCATCAGTGAGGACAGGACCTACACTGAAGCTTTCTTT. Residues: CAISEDRTYTEAFF.

This clone has a handful of counts. The J gene is TRBJ1-6, the V gene TRBV6-2 or TRBV6-3, with TRBD1 matching 8 bases. CDR1 is MNHEY, CDR2 SVGEGT, per germline. The CDR3 totals 15 residues. Losses at the gene ends were 2 bases for V and 5 bases for J; bases not matched to a gene: 2. As DNA, the CDR3 is TGTGCCAGCAGTTACACGGGACAGGATAATTCACCCCTCCACTTT. It translates to CASSYTGQDNSPLHF.

J is TRBJ2-1 and V is TRBV7-2; TRBD1 matches 7 bases. Trimming removed 6 bases from V and 4 bases from J; junction bases left unmatched: 9. CDR1 and CDR2 from the germline V gene are SGHTA and FQGNSA. CDR3 length: 15 residues. The CDR3 nucleotides read TGTGCCAGCAGGCATGCAAACAGGGGTTACAATGAGCAGTTCTTC. Protein product: CASRHANRGYNEQFF.

The V and J genes are TRBV10-1 and TRBJ2-2, with 7 nucleotides matching TRBD2. The germline V gene encodes CDR1 WNHNN and CDR2 SYGVQD (reference sequence). The CDR3 is made up of 16 amino acids. Trimming took 0 bases from V and 5 from J; bases not matched to a gene: 6. This chain's CDR3 is CASSESWEGRTGELFF. The CDR3 DNA follows: TGCGCCAGCAGTGAGTCTTGGGAGGGAAGGACCGGGGAGCTGTTTTTT.

This clone was seen only once. V and J are TRBV2 and TRBJ1-4; 9 nucleotides agree with TRBD1. Germline loops: CDR1 SNHLY, CDR2 FYNNEI. The CDR3 is 14 residues long. Trimming removed 7 bases from V and 4 bases from J; junction bases left unmatched: 4. CDR3 loop: CASNRDRVNEKLFF. The CDR3 region has the DNA TGTGCCAGCAACCGGGACAGGGTTAATGAAAAACTGTTTTTT.

V is TRBV5-1 and J is TRBJ2-3; weak D call: TRBD1 (5 bases). CDR3 length equals 13 residues. The V and J ends lost 0 bases and 3 bases respectively, with 5 bases between them. Germline loops: CDR1 SGHRS, CDR2 YFSETQ. Here the CDR3 reads CASSLDRTDTQYF. The CDR3, as DNA: TGCGCCAGCAGCTTGGACAGGACAGATACGCAGTATTTT.

The chain combines TRBV16 with TRBJ1-1; 9 bases match TRBD1. From germline, CDR1 is KGHSY and CDR2 FQNENV. The CDR3 spans 17 residues. Trimming removed 1 base from V and 4 bases from J; junction bases left unmatched: 10. The CDR3 nucleotides read TGTGCCAGCAGCCAATTTGTGGACAGGGGAGGTGTCACTGAAGCTTTCTTT. Amino acid sequence: CASSQFVDRGGVTEAFF.

The J gene is TRBJ1-3, the V gene TRBV28, with 7 bases lining up with TRBD1. Per germline, CDR1 MDHEN and CDR2 SYDVKM. V shed 5 bases, J shed 3 bases, and the junction held 16 bases outside the gene matches. The CDR3 is 18 residues long. For the CDR3, the DNA is TGTGCCAGCAGTCCCCTCGGAAGACAGGGCGGATTTGGAAACACCATATATTTT. This sequence encodes CASSPLGRQGGFGNTIYF.

The chain couples TRBV21-1 to TRBJ1-1; the tabulated D call, TRBD1, remains unverified against the DNA. TRBV21-1 is classified as a pseudogene. The CDR3 is made up of 17 amino acids. DNA of the CDR3: TGTGCCAGCAGCAAAGGCGGGACAGGGACGGTGGACACTGAAGCTTTCTTT. This translates into CASSKGGTGTVDTEAFF.

The chain is built from TRBV15 and TRBJ1-1; maybe TRBD1 (5 bases). Trimming pared 0 bases from V and 2 bases from J, leaving 10 bases between. CDR1 LNHNV and CDR2 YYDKDF come from the germline V gene (reference sequence). The CDR3 runs to 15 residues. The CDR3, as DNA: TGTGCCACCAGCAGAGATGGGACTGCTAACACTGAAGCTTTCTTT. Its protein product is CATSRDGTANTEAFF.

This chain links TRBV5-1 with TRBJ1-5; D call uncertain. Trimming shortened V by 0 bases and J by 4 bases, and 8 bases separated the two germline ends. Germline V lookup: CDR1 SGHRS, CDR2 YFSETQ. This CDR3 region has 14 residues. The CDR3: CASSLGEVNQPQHF. For the CDR3, the DNA is TGCGCCAGCAGCTTGGGGGAGGTGAATCAGCCCCAGCATTTT.